These 25 T cell receptor beta chains were all obtained from the same sample, sequenced in a study of ipilimumab plus nivolumab after autologous stem cell transplantation. Assay used: immunoSEQ multiplex PCR; TCRdb lists only in-frame clones, some missing. The repertoire holds about 40,000 clones, with 80% to 95% as singletons. Here the sequenced sample was PBMCs, taken in a trial of ipilimumab plus nivolumab as post-transplant consolidation. The origin of the receptors is a male donor with multiple myeloma.

This chain connects TRBV7-6 to TRBJ2-2; D unclear. The CDR3 contains 12 residues. V lost 5 bases and J 1 base, leaving 2 bases between the germline ends. The germline V gene has CDR1 SGHVS and CDR2 FNYEAQ. The CDR3 DNA reads TGTGCCAGCAGCGGGAACACCGGGGAGCTGTTTTTT. Translation: CASSGNTGELFF.

The gene calls are TRBV2 and TRBJ2-3, with D possibly being TRBD2 (5 bases). The CDR3 spans 13 residues. The ends were cut back, 7 bases at V and 0 bases at J, with 8 bases in the middle. Germline V gene sequence: CDR1 SNHLY, CDR2 FYNNEI. The chain's CDR3 is CASMGGSTDTQYF. The CDR3 nucleotides are TGTGCCAGCATGGGCGGGAGCACAGATACGCAGTATTTT.

The chain employs TRBV7-3 and TRBJ2-1; TRBD2 aligns across 10 bases. The germline gives CDR1 SGHTA, CDR2 FQGTGA. The CDR3 length is 15 residues. Germline trimming cut 2 bases from V and 6 bases from J; bases unmatched to any gene: 4. For the CDR3, the DNA is TGTGCCAGCAGCTTACTAGCGGGAGTGGCCAATGAGCAGTTCTTC. Protein: CASSLLAGVANEQFF.

This clone appeared once. The V and J genes are TRBV9 and TRBJ2-1; D possibly corresponds to TRBD1 (5 bases). Germline loops: CDR1 SGDLS, CDR2 YYNGEE. This CDR3 has 16 amino acids. The V end was cut by 0 bases, the J end by 4 bases, with 14 bases between. CDR3 nucleotide sequence: TGTGCCAGCAGCGTAGTCGCAGGGTTTGGTTACAATGAGCAGTTCTTC. It specifies CASSVVAGFGYNEQFF. The variable domain in full, completed from reference TRBV9 and TRBJ2-1, reads DSGVTQTPKHLITATGQRVTLRCSPRSGDLSVYWYQQSLDQGLQFLIQYYNGEERAKGNILERFSAQQFPDLHSELNLSSLELGDSALYFCASSVVAGFGYNEQFFGPGTRLTVL.

This clone was counted a single time. CDR3 in amino acids: CASSQLGLAGATGELFF. In DNA, the CDR3 is TGCGCCAGCAGCCAATTAGGACTAGCGGGGGCCACCGGGGAGCTGTTTTTT. The V and J genes are TRBV4-3 and TRBJ2-2; 13 bases line up with TRBD2. The CDR3 is 17 amino acids. V trimming: 2 bases; J trimming: 4 bases; junction bases outside the gene matches: 4. The germline V gene encodes CDR1 LGHNA and CDR2 YSLEER.

V is TRBV9 and J is TRBJ1-4; 7 positions agree with TRBD1. CDR1 and CDR2 (germline): SGDLS, YYNGEE. The CDR3 length is 18 residues. V shed 3 bases, J shed 1 base, and the junction held 12 bases outside the gene matches. The CDR3: CASSAGGRSGGTNEKLFF. The CDR3 DNA reads as TGTGCCAGCAGCGCAGGGGGGCGGTCTGGTGGAACTAATGAAAAACTGTTTTTT. Combining the CDR3 with reference TRBV9 and TRBJ1-4 gives the whole variable domain DSGVTQTPKHLITATGQRVTLRCSPRSGDLSVYWYQQSLDQGLQFLIQYYNGEERAKGNILERFSAQQFPDLHSELNLSSLELGDSALYFCASSAGGRSGGTNEKLFFGSGTQLSVL.

V and J are TRBV15 and TRBJ2-1; D call uncertain. The CDR3 sequence is 17 residues long. The V gene's germline CDR1 is LNHNV and CDR2 YYDKDF (reference sequence). Deletions cut 1 base from V and 0 bases from J, with 13 bases between. CDR3 nucleotides: TGTGCCACCAGCAGAGGGGGTGCCGCGAGCTCCTACAATGAGCAGTTCTTC. Protein sequence: CATSRGGAASSYNEQFF.

V usage is TRBV6-5 and J usage is TRBJ2-5; 7 bases are a match to TRBD2. The CDR3 is made up of 15 amino acids. The junction had 8 bases not matched to a gene; V was cut back by 2 bases and J by 5 bases. Germline V lookup: CDR1 MNHEY, CDR2 SVGAGI. CDR3 residues: CASSYRGRERETQYF. In DNA form, the CDR3 reads TGTGCCAGCAGTTACCGGGGGAGGGAGCGGGAGACCCAGTACTTC.

The chain employs TRBV7-2 and TRBJ2-1; 8 bases are shared with TRBD2. Germline V CDR1 and CDR2: SGHTA, FQGNSA. With V trimmed by 2 bases and J by 2 bases, 2 bases remained unmatched. The CDR3 is 15 residues long. The CDR3 nucleotides are TGTGCCAGCAGCTTATCCGGGAGGGCCTACAATGAGCAGTTCTTC. Translating it yields CASSLSGRAYNEQFF.

The CDR3 reads CASSFRAAYEQYF. Here the CDR3 DNA reads TGTGCCAGCAGTTTTCGGGCTGCCTACGAGCAGTACTTC. The chain combines TRBV27 with TRBJ2-7; D unclear. Looked up from germline, CDR1 is MNHEY and CDR2 is SMNVEV (reference sequence). The CDR3 has 13 amino acids. V shed 3 bases and J shed 2 bases, with 8 bases lying between them.

This clone has just one count. This chain connects TRBV4-2 to TRBJ2-3; 8 positions match TRBD2. CDR1 and CDR2 (germline): LGHNA, YNFKEQ. V gave up 8 bases and J gave up 5 bases; unmatched junction bases: 6. The CDR3 length is 13 residues. The CDR3 coding sequence is TGTGCCAGCCTCGGGGGGGGTCAAGATACGCAGTATTTT. Translation: CASLGGGQDTQYF.

V is TRBV7-9 and J is TRBJ2-3; D is possibly TRBD1 (5 bases). The CDR3 length is 15 residues. The germline CDR1 and CDR2 sequences are SEHNR and FQNEAQ (reference sequence). With 1 base removed from V and 1 base from J, the gap between germline ends came to 9 bases. The CDR3 region has the DNA TGTGCCAGCAGCTTAGACAGGCACCGCACAGATACGCAGTATTTT. This codes for CASSLDRHRTDTQYF.

The chain carries TRBV28 and TRBJ2-7; D may be TRBD2 (6 bases). V gave up 2 bases and J gave up 0 bases, with 14 bases separating them. This CDR3 spans 16 amino acids. CDR1 and CDR2 (germline): MDHEN, SYDVKM. The CDR3 coding sequence is TGTGCCAGCAGTTTAAAGAAAGCGGGTCCCTCCTACGAGCAGTACTTC. Translation gives CASSLKKAGPSYEQYF.

The CDR3 sequence: CASSLGPNNEQFF. The CDR3 region has the DNA TGTGCCAGTAGTTTGGGGCCAAACAATGAGCAGTTCTTC. This chain joins TRBV19 and TRBJ2-1; weak D call: TRBD1 (5 bases). The CDR3 sequence is 13 residues long. The germline gives CDR1 LNHDA, CDR2 SQIVND (reference sequence). V gave up 5 bases and J gave up 5 bases, with 10 bases separating them. The full variable domain, completed using reference TRBV19 and TRBJ2-1, is DGGITQSPKYLFRKEGQNVTLSCEQNLNHDAMYWYRQDPGQGLRLIYYSQIVNDFQKGDIAEGYSVSREKKESFPLTVTSAQKNPTAFYLCASSLGPNNEQFFGPGTRLTVL.

The V gene is TRBV7-9, the J gene TRBJ2-3, with 7 bases identical to TRBD2. In germline, CDR1 is SEHNR, CDR2 FQNEAQ (reference sequence). With 7 bases clipped from V and 0 bases from J, the junction kept 7 bases outside the gene matches. The CDR3 sequence is 15 residues long. The CDR3 sequence is CASTSSGTSTDTQYF. The CDR3 nucleotides read TGTGCCAGCACCTCTAGCGGTACTAGCACAGATACGCAGTATTTT.

The chain uses TRBV7-9 and TRBJ2-7; no clear D. V was pared by 0 bases and J by 3 bases, with 15 bases between. Germline-derived CDR1 and CDR2 are SEHNR and FQNEAQ (reference sequence). This CDR3 has 16 amino acids. The CDR3 protein is CASSLAGVGPGYEQYF. CDR3 nucleotide sequence: TGTGCCAGCAGCTTAGCTGGGGTGGGCCCTGGCTACGAGCAGTACTTC. Drawing the rest from reference TRBV7-9 and TRBJ2-7, the complete variable domain is DTGVSQNPRHKITKRGQNVTFRCDPISEHNRLYWYRQTLGQGPEFLTYFQNEAQLEKSRLLSDRFSAERPKGSFSTLEIQRTEQGDSAMYLCASSLAGVGPGYEQYFGPGTRLTVT.

The chain has TRBV4-2 and TRBJ1-2; TRBD1 matches 11 bases. Germline CDR1 is LGHNA and CDR2 is YNFKEQ. This CDR3 has 16 residues. With 5 bases clipped from V and 3 bases from J, the junction kept 8 bases outside the gene matches. The CDR3 DNA sequence: TGTGCCAGCAGCTCTTCGGACAGGGGGCAGGACTATGGCTACACCTTC. Amino acid sequence: CASSSSDRGQDYGYTF.

This sequence joins TRBV28 and TRBJ2-1; D is perhaps TRBD1 (5 bases). CDR3 length: 12 amino acids. Germline assignment: CDR1 MDHEN and CDR2 SYDVKM. V was cut by 3 bases and J by 10 bases, with 10 bases left in between. CDR3: CASSFPQGEQFF. The CDR3 nucleotides are TGTGCCAGCAGTTTCCCCCAGGGAGAGCAGTTCTTC.

This chain connects TRBV19 to TRBJ2-2, with a weak D call TRBD2 (5 bases). Trimming removed 4 bases at V and 6 bases at J, with 18 bases between. The length of the CDR3 is 16 residues. Germline V CDR1 and CDR2: LNHDA, SQIVND (reference sequence). For the CDR3, the DNA is TGTGCCAGTAGTAATAGCCGGGGTGGGTTGTCCGGGGAGCTGTTTTTT. Translating it yields CASSNSRGGLSGELFF.

V usage is TRBV10-3 and J usage is TRBJ1-5; D unresolved. V was pared by 0 bases and J by 0 bases, with 6 bases between. Germline V CDR1 and CDR2: ENHRY, SYGVKD. The CDR3 is 15 amino acids. This chain's CDR3 is CAISESGYSNQPQHF. DNA of the CDR3: TGTGCCATCAGTGAGTCAGGGTATAGCAATCAGCCCCAGCATTTT.

The chain combines TRBV28 with TRBJ1-2; 10 nucleotides align to TRBD1. This CDR3 comprises 16 residues. Trimming removed 5 bases from V and 5 bases from J; junction bases left unmatched: 11. Germline CDR1 and CDR2: MDHEN and SYDVKM. CDR3 nucleotides: TGTGCCAGCAGTATTCCGACAGGGGGCGGGGGATATGGCTACACCTTC. Protein sequence: CASSIPTGGGGYGYTF.

The genes are TRBV28 and TRBJ1-1; TRBD1 matches 8 bases. This CDR3 is built from 16 residues. The J segment lost 5 bases and the V segment lost 2 bases, leaving 10 bases of the junction unmatched. Germline CDR1 reads MDHEN; CDR2 reads SYDVKM. The CDR3 DNA reads as TGTGCCAGCAGTTTACTTATTGGGACAGGCGAGACTGAAGCTTTCTTT. Amino acid sequence: CASSLLIGTGETEAFF.

The rearrangement uses TRBV15 and TRBJ2-3, with 9 positions matching TRBD2. This CDR3 spans 17 amino acids. Germline-derived CDR1 and CDR2 are LNHNV and YYDKDF (reference sequence). Trimming cost V 1 base and J 5 bases; bases outside gene matches: 10. CDR3 nucleotides: TGTGCCACCAGCAGAGTTCGGGCGGGAGGGCCGGGAGATACGCAGTATTTT. As protein: CATSRVRAGGPGDTQYF.

Comments on this clone: An end of the junction differs from the germline gene, which may be a read error. The rearrangement uses TRBV7-7 and TRBJ2-2; 8 positions agree with TRBD2. CDR3 length equals 15 residues. Germline V gene sequence: CDR1 SSHAT, CDR2 FNYEAQ (reference sequence). In DNA, the CDR3 is TGTGCTAGCAGCTCGGGACTAGGTGTAGGTGGGGAGCTGTTTTTT. This translates into CASSSGLGVGGELFF.

The chain links TRBV7-3 to TRBJ1-6, with 7 bases fitting TRBD1. V dropped 5 bases and J dropped 8; count of bases not matched to a gene: 6. The CDR3 sequence is 14 residues long. CDR1 is SGHTA, CDR2 FQGTGA, per germline. The chain's CDR3 is CASSAGTAHSPLHF. CDR3 nucleotide sequence: TGTGCCAGCAGCGCCGGGACAGCTCATTCACCCCTCCACTTT.